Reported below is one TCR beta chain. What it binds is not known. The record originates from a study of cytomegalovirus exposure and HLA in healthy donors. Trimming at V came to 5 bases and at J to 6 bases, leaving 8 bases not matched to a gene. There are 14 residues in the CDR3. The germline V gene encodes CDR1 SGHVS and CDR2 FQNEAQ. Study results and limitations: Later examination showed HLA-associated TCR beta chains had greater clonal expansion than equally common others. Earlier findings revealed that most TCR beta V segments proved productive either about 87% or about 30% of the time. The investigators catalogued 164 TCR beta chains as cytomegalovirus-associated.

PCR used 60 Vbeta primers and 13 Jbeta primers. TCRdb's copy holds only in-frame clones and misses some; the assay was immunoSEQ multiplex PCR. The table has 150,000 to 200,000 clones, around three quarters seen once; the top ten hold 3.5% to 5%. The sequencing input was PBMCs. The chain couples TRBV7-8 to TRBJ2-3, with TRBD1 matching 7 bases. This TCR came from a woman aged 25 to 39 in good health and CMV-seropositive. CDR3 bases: TGTGCCAGCAGCGACAGGGCTTTGGGGGATACGCAGTATTTT. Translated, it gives CASSDRALGDTQYF.